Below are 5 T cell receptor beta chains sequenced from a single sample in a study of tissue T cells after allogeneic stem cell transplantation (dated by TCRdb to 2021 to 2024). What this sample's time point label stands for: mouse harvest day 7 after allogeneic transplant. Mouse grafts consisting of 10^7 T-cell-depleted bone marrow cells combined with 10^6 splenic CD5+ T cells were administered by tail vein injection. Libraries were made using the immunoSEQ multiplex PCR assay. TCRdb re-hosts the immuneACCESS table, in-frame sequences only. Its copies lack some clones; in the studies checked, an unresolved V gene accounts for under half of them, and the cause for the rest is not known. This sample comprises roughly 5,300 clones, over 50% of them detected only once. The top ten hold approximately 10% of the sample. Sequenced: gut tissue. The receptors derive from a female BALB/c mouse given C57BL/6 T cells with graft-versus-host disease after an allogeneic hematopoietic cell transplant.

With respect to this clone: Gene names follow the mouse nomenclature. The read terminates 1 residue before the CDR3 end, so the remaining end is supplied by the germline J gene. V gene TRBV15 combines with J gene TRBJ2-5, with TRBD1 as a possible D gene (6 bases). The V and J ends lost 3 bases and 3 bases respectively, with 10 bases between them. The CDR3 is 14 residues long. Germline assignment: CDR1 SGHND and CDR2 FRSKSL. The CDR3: CASSLGTYQDTQYF. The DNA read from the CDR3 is TGTGCCAGCAGTTTGGGGACATATCAAGACACCCAGTAC. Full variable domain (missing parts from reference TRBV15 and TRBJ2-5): DAGVTQTPRHEVAEKGQTIILKCEPVSGHNDLFWYRQTKIQGLELLSYFRSKSLMEDGGAFKDRFKAEMLNSSFSTLKIQPTEPKDSAVYLCASSLGTYQDTQYFGPGTRLLVL.

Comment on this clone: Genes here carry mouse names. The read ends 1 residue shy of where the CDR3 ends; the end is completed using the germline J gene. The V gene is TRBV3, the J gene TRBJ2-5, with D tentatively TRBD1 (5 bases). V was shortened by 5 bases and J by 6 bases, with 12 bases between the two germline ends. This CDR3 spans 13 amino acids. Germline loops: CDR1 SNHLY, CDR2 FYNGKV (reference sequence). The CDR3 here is CASSPQGWDTQYF. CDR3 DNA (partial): TGTGCCAGCAGCCCTCAGGGATGGGACACCCAGTAC.

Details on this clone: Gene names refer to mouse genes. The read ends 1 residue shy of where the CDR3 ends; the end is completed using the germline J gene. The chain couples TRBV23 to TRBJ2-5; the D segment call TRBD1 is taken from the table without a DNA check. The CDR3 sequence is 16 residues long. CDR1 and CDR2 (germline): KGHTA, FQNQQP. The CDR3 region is CSSSHWTGGYQDTQYF. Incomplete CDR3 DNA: TGCTCCAGCAGTCACTGGACAGGGGGCTACCAAGACACCCAGTAC.

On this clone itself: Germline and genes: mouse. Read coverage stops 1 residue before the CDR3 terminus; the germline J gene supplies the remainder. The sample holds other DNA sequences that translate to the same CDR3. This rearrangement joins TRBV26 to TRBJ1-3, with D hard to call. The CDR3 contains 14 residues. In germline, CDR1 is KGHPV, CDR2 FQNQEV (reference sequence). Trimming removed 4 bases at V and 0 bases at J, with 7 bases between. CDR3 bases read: TGTGCCAGCAGTCCAGACAATTCTGGAAATACGCTCTAT. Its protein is CASSPDNSGNTLY. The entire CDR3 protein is CASSPDNSGNTLYF.

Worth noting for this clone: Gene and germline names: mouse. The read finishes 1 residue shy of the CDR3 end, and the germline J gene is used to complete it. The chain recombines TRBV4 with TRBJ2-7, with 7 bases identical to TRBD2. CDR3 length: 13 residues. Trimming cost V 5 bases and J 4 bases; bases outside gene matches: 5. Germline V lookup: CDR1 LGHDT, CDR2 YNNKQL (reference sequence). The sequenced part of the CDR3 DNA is TGTGCCAGCAGCCCCGGCTGGGGGTATGAACAGTAC. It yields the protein CASSPGWGYEQY. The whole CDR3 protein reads CASSPGWGYEQYF.